This paragraph reports one T cell receptor (beta chain). Its matching antigen is unknown. This sample was taken from a study of cytomegalovirus exposure and HLA in healthy donors. Study-wide results and limits: Most subjects' HLA-A and HLA-B alleles were reportedly predicted from TCR beta sequences. Reports described diagnosis of cytomegalovirus status by the classifier as highly specific and sensitive. Researchers reported in a later analysis that common viral pathogens appeared linked to several top clusters.

PCR primers comprised 60 Vbeta and 13 Jbeta primers. In the study's own analysis: In a later analysis, approximately 73 million unique TCR beta chains included roughly 11 million shared by two or more donors. Here immunoSEQ multiplex PCR was the method, and the copy in TCRdb shows in-frame clones only, minus some. The DNA was the basis for D and trimming; V, J and clone size are from that table. The sample includes around 160,000 clones, about 75% of them seen just once. CDR1 is SGHVS, CDR2 FQNEAQ, per germline. This CDR3 region has 16 residues. V dropped 2 bases and J dropped 6; count of bases not matched to a gene: 9.

The sequence was collected from a male donor in good health and CMV-seronegative. Sequencing was carried out using PBMCs. The chain employs TRBV7-8 and TRBJ2-3, with 9 nucleotides matching TRBD2. The CDR3 is CASSLHLAGAGDTQYF. Written as DNA, the CDR3 is TGTGCCAGCAGCTTACATTTAGCGGGGGCTGGGGATACGCAGTATTTT.